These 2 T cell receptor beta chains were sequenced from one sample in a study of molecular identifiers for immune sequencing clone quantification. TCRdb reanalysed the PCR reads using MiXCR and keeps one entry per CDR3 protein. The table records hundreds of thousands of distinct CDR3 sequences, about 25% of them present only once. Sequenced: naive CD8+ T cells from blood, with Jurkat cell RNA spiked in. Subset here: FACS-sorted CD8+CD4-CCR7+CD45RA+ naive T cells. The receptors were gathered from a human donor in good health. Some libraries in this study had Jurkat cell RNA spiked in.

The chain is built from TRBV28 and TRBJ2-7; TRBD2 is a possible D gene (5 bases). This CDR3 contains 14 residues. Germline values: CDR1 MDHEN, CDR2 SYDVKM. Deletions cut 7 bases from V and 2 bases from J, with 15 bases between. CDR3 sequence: CASTPPGLTYEQYF. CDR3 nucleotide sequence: TGTGCCAGCACCCCACCGGGATTGACCTACGAGCAGTACTTC.

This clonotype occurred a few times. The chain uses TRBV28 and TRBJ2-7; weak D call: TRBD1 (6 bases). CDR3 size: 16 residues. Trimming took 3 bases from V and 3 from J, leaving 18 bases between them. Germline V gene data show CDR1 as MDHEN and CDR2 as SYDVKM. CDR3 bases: TGTGCCAGCAGTTTGTTCACAGGGAGTAGGAACTACGAGCAGTACTTC. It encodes CASSLFTGSRNYEQYF. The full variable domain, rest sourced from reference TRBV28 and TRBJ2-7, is DVKVTQSSRYLVKRTGEKVFLECVQDMDHENMFWYRQDPGLGLRLIYFSYDVKMKEKGDIPEGYSVSREKKERFSLILESASTNQTSMYLCASSLFTGSRNYEQYFGPGTRLTVT.